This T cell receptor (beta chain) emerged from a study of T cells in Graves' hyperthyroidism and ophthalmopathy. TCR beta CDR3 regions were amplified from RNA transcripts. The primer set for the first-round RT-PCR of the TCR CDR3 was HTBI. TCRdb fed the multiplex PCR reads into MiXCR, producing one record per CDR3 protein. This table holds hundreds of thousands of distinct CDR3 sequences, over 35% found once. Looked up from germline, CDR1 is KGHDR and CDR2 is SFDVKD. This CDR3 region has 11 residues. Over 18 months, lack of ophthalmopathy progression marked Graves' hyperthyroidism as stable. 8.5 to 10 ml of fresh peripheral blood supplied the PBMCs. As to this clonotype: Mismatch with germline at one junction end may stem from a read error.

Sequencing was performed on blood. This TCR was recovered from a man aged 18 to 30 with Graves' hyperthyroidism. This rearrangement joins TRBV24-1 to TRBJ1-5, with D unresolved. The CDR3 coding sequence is TGTGCCAGCAGTACCGATCAGCCCCAGCATTTT. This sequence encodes CASSTDQPQHF.